The rows below give T cell receptor beta chains drawn from one sample of a study of shared clonotypes between healthy human individuals. Using immunoSEQ multiplex PCR, the repertoire was profiled, and TCRdb retains in-frame clones only, with some absent. This table has about 2 million clones, 85% to 95% appearing once. The sample comprised naive CD4+ T cells sorted from blood. The receptors originated from a man in his late teens or twenties in good health. Each CDR3 is given with its conserved first and last residue. D genes are given only for firm matches. Not all rows give a size; the values are once, few, many and, for expanded clones, a class.

v_call: TRBV5-1
d_call: .
j_call: TRBJ2-7
clone_size: .
cdr3_nt: TGCGCCAGCAGCTTGGTTGGTGCATTCTACGAGCAGTACTTC
cdr3_aa: CASSLVGAFYEQYF

v_call: TRBV15
d_call: TRBD2
j_call: TRBJ2-7
clone_size: .
cdr3_nt: TGTGCCACCAGCAACCCGGGACTAGTATCCGAGCAGTACTTC
cdr3_aa: CATSNPGLVSEQYF

v_call: TRBV6-6
d_call: .
j_call: TRBJ1-2
clone_size: .
cdr3_nt: TGTGCCAGCAGTTACTGGGCGGGGAACTATGGCTACACCTTC
cdr3_aa: CASSYWAGNYGYTF

v_call: TRBV2
d_call: .
j_call: TRBJ2-7
clone_size: .
cdr3_nt: TGTGCCAGCAGTGGCGGTCCAGTTCAAGACGAGCAGTACTTC
cdr3_aa: CASSGGPVQDEQYF

v_call: TRBV5-1
d_call: TRBD1
j_call: TRBJ1-1
clone_size: once
cdr3_nt: TGCGCCAGCAGCACCCGACCGGGACAGGGGATGAAAGCTTTCTTT
cdr3_aa: CASSTRPGQGMKAFF

v_call: TRBV28
d_call: .
j_call: TRBJ2-7
clone_size: .
cdr3_nt: TGTGCCAGCGGGGGGGGCAGTTACTACGAGCAGTACTTC
cdr3_aa: CASGGGSYYEQYF

v_call: TRBV2
d_call: .
j_call: TRBJ2-2
clone_size: .
cdr3_nt: TGTGCCAGCAGTTGGGGCAGATCGAACACCGGGGAGCTGTTTTTT
cdr3_aa: CASSWGRSNTGELFF

v_call: TRBV7-9
d_call: .
j_call: TRBJ2-5
clone_size: .
cdr3_nt: TGTGCCAGCACCTGGAGGAACGGCGGGGTGGGGACCCAGTACTTC
cdr3_aa: CASTWRNGGVGTQYF

v_call: TRBV5-4
d_call: TRBD2
j_call: TRBJ2-5
clone_size: .
cdr3_nt: TGTGCCAGCACCCCCAGCGGGGGGAGGGAGACCCAGTACTTC
cdr3_aa: CASTPSGGRETQYF

v_call: TRBV4-1
d_call: .
j_call: TRBJ1-5
clone_size: .
cdr3_nt: TGCGCCAGCAGCCAAGGTCTGGGGAGCAATCAGCCCCAGCATTTT
cdr3_aa: CASSQGLGSNQPQHF